This T cell receptor (beta chain) was retrieved from a study of T cells in Graves' hyperthyroidism and ophthalmopathy. This clonotype was observed many times. Amplified TCR beta CDR3 regions came from RNA transcripts. A first-round RT-PCR of the TCR CDR3 used the HTBI primer set. From the multiplex PCR reads, TCRdb called clonotypes with MiXCR, one entry per CDR3 protein. The profile shows 300,000 to 450,000 distinct CDR3 sequences, about 15% of them singletons. Germline assignment: CDR1 DFQATT and CDR2 SNEGSKA (reference sequence). The CDR3 totals 13 residues. J gave up 2 bases and V 5 bases, and 3 bases lay outside the gene matches. Those patients with uncontrolled infection, other autoimmune disease, pregnancy or lactation were excluded.

The chain joins TRBV20-1 to TRBJ1-5, with 7 bases matching TRBD1. This clonotype was sampled from a woman in her 30s with Graves' hyperthyroidism. Specimen: blood. The CDR3 here is CSASTGGNQPQHF. In nucleotides, the CDR3 is TGCAGTGCTTCTACAGGGGGCAATCAGCCCCAGCATTTT.